Shown below are 2 T cell receptor beta chains from a single sample sequenced in a study of molecular identifiers for immune sequencing clone quantification. TCRdb re-analysed the PCR reads in MiXCR, keeping a single row per CDR3 protein. Among about 640,000 distinct CDR3 sequences listed, roughly 21% were seen once. The sequenced sample consisted of naive CD8+ T cells from blood, with Jurkat cell RNA spiked in. Subset given: FACS-sorted CD8+CD4-CCR7+CD45RA+ naive T cells. The receptors here all came from a human donor in good health. Some libraries in this study had Jurkat cell RNA spiked in.

This clonotype was detected only a few times. The rearrangement uses TRBV11-2 and TRBJ1-6, with 11 nucleotides matching TRBD1. Germline V gives CDR1 SGHAT, CDR2 FQNNGV. The CDR3 sequence is 16 residues long. J lost 10 bases, V lost 0 bases, and 5 bases had no gene match. CDR3 coding DNA: TGTGCCAGCAGCTTAGAACGGACAGGGGGCGGGTCACCCCTCCACTTT. As protein: CASSLERTGGGSPLHF.

This clonotype showed up many times. The J gene is TRBJ2-7, the V gene TRBV7-9; 10 nucleotides line up with TRBD2. J lost 7 bases, V lost 4 bases, and 1 base had no gene match. The CDR3 sequence is 12 residues long. Germline CDR1 and CDR2: SEHNR and FQNEAQ (reference sequence). DNA for the CDR3: TGTGCCAGCAGCTCAGCGGGGGGGGAGCAGTACTTC. This gives the protein CASSSAGGEQYF.